This TCR beta chain is drawn from a study of T cells expressing NK-cell markers. Findings and limits, study-wide: Of the CD8+ T cells in about 6 donors, about 1.0-7.5% belonged to dominant NKG2C+ clonotypes.

The CDR3 runs 16 residues. Per the germline V gene, CDR1 is SGHRS and CDR2 is YFSETQ. Comment on this clonotype: Antigen: not known.

After re-calling the 5' RACE reads, TCRdb lists one entry per CDR3 protein, DNA absent. Its table records about 150,000 distinct CDR3 sequences. Sequenced sample: blood T cells: a sorted CD56 or NKG2C T cell subset, CD4+ or CD8+ T cells, or bulk PBMC T cells (not recorded which). V and J are TRBV5-1 and TRBJ2-1; TCRdb calls TRBD2, which cannot be checked without DNA. This sequence was found in a woman aged 45-65 years in good health. CDR3 in amino acids: CASSFRTSGSHNEQFF. The complete variable domain, with remaining parts taken from reference TRBV5-1 and TRBJ2-1, reads KAGVTQTPRYLIKTRGQQVTLSCSPISGHRSVSWYQQTPGQGLQFLFEYFSETQRNKGNFPGRFSGRQFSNSRSEMNVSTLELGDSALYLCASSFRTSGSHNEQFFGPGTRLTVL.